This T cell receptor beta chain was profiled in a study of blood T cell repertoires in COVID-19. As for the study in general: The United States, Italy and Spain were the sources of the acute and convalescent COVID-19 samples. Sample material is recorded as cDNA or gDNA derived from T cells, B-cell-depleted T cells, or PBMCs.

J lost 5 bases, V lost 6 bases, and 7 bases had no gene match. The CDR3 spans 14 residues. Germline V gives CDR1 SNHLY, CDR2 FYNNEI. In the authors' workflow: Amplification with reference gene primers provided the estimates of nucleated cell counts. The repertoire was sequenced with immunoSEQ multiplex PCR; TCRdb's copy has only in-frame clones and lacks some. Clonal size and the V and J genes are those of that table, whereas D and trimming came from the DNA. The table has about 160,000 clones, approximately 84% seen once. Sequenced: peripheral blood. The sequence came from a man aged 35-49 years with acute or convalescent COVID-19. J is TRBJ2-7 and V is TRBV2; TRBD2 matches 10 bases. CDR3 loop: CASSRLAGFDEQYF. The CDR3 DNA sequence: TGTGCCAGCAGCAGACTAGCGGGTTTCGACGAGCAGTACTTC.